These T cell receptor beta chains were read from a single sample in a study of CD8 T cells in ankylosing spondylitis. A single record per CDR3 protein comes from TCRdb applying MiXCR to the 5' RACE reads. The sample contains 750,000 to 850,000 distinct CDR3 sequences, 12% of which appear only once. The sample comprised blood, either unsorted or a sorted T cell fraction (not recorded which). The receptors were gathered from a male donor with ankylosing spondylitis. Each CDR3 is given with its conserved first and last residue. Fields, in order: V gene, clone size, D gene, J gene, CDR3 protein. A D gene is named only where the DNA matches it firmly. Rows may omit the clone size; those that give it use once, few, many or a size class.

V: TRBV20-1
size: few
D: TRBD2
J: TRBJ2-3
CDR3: CSGRAGGLDTQYF

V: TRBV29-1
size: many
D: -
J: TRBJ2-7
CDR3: CSTTDYYEQYF

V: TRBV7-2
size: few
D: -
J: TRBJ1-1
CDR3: CASSFTDSTEAFF

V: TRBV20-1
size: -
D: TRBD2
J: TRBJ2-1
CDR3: CSARTGGSYNEQFF

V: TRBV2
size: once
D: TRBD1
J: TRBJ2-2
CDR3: CASRGTDNTGELFF

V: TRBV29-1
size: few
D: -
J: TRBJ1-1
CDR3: CSVAGGFSEAFF

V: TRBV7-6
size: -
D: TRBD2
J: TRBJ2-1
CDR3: CASSLLWSGGSSYNEQFF

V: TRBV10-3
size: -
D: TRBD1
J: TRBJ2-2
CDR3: CAISELRGPSTGELFF

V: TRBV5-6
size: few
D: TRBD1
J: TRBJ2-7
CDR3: CASSLYRGNEQYF

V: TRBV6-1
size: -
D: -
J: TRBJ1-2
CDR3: CASSLRLSYGYTF

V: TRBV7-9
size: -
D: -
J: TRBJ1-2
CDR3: CAIVEGPGYTF

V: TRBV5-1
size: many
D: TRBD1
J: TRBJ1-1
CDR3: CASSLGTGYANTEAFF

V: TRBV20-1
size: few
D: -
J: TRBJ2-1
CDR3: CSANPFYEQFF

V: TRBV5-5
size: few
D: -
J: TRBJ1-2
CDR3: CASSLGVGLYGYTF

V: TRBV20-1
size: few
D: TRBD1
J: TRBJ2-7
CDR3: CSAQSWDRGTHEQYF

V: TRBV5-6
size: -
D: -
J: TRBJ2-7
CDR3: CASSFPGDSYEQYF

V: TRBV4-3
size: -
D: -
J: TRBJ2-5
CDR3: CASSQGRQPGETQYF